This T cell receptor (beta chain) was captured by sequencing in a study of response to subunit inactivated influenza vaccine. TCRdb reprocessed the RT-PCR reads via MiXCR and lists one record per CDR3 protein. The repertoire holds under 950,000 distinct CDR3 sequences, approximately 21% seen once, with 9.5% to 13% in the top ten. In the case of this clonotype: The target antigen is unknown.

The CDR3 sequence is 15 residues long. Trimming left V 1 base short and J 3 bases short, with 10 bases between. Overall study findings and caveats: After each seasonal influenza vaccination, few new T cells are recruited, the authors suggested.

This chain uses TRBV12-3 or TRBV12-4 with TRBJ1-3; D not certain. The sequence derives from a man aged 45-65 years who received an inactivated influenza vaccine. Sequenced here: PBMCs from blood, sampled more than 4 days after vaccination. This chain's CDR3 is CASSLGTGGGNTIYF. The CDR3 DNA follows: TGTGCCAGCAGTTTAGGGACGGGCGGTGGAAACACCATATATTTT.